The next 17 T cell receptor beta chains were all read from a single sample in a study of CD8+CD57+ T cells in acquired aplastic anemia. Patients picked for sequencing had shown CD8+CD57+ cell expansion detected by flow cytometry. TCR beta VDJ and CDR3 were profiled, and genomic DNA was the template. TCRdb processed the reads anew with MiXCR; each CDR3 protein has one entry. The sample lists roughly 250,000 distinct CDR3 sequences, around 82% seen once, with roughly 42% in the top ten. What was sequenced was sorted CD4+, CD8+, or CD8+CD57+ T cells (not recorded which) from PBMCs. All receptors come from a human donor with aplastic anemia.

Details on this clonotype: The conserved phenylalanine or tryptophan is not found at the CDR3 terminus, so this likely reflects a read error. The DNA is left out, because the CDR3 cannot be placed on it with certainty; the CDR3 is given as TCRdb lists it. The chain is built from TRBV7-9 and TRBJ2-3; whether TRBD2, the table's D call, matches the DNA was not checked. Germline loops: CDR1 SEHNR, CDR2 FQNEAQ (reference sequence). The CDR3 length equals 13 residues, ends included. CDR3: CASGDGATDTQDL.

This clonotype has only one observation. At one end, the junction sequence differs from germline, possibly due to a read error. J is TRBJ2-3 and V is TRBV9; tentative D call: TRBD2 (5 bases). The CDR3 extends over 14 amino acids. CDR1 is SGDLS and CDR2 is YYNGEE in the germline V gene. The CDR3 loop reads CASSVWWADDTGDF. CDR3 bases: TGTGCCAGCAGCGTGTGGTGGGCAGATGACACCGGGGATTTT.

The table lists this clonotype with a few counts. The rearrangement links TRBV24-1 to TRBJ2-1; 8 bases are a match to TRBD2. The CDR3 totals 17 residues. Germline CDR1 is KGHDR and CDR2 is SFDVKD. V lost 4 bases and J lost 7; bases outside the gene matches: 14. The CDR3 loop is CATSDPTLGTRINEQFF. DNA for the CDR3: TGTGCCACCAGTGACCCGACCCTCGGGACTAGGATTAATGAGCAGTTCTTC.

The chain has TRBV24-1 and TRBJ1-1; no clear D gene. Germline assignment: CDR1 KGHDR and CDR2 SFDVKD. The CDR3 contains 15 residues. Trimming cost V 11 bases and J 1 base, with 19 bases left between them. The CDR3, as DNA: TGTGCCAGTATCGGCACGGGAAGGCGGAACACTGAAGCTTTCTTT. This encodes CASIGTGRRNTEAFF.

This clonotype was seen many times. The rearrangement links TRBV3-1 to TRBJ2-3, with 7 bases matching TRBD2. CDR3 length equals 16 residues. Germline loops: CDR1 LGHDT, CDR2 YNNKEL (reference sequence). With 1 base clipped from V and 1 base from J, the junction kept 5 bases outside the gene matches. CDR3 protein: CASSQGSGWGTDTQYF. Here the CDR3 DNA reads TGTGCCAGCAGCCAAGGTAGCGGGTGGGGCACAGATACGCAGTATTTT.

On this clonotype itself: Compared with germline, one end of the junction differs, possibly owing to a read error. This chain uses TRBV5-6 with TRBJ2-1, with D unresolved. The CDR3 runs 15 residues. The germline V gene has CDR1 SGHDT and CDR2 YYEEEE. This CDR3 reads CASSLASVAHNEQFF. CDR3 bases: TGTGCCAGTAGCTTAGCCAGCGTCGCCCACAATGAGCAGTTCTTC. Combining the CDR3 with reference TRBV5-6 and TRBJ2-1 gives the whole variable domain DAGVTQSPTHLIKTRGQQVTLRCSPKSGHDTVSWYQQALGQGPQFIFQYYEEEERQRGNFPDRFSGHQFPNYSSELNVNALLLGDSALYLCASSLASVAHNEQFFGPGTRLTVL.

This sequence joins TRBV7-2 and TRBJ1-2; D perhaps matches TRBD1 (5 bases). Germline V gene lookup returns CDR1 SGHTA and CDR2 FQGNSA. V lost 3 bases and J lost 13, with 24 bases in between. The CDR3 runs to 15 residues. The CDR3 reads CASSLARDGHVYGTF. Here the CDR3 DNA reads TGTGCCAGCAGCTTGGCGAGGGACGGGCACGTATATGGCACCTTC.

The gene calls are TRBV5-8 and TRBJ1-4; D uncertain. This CDR3 comprises 13 residues. The germline V gene has CDR1 SGHTS and CDR2 YDEGEE. V gave up 2 bases and J gave up 5 bases, with 7 bases separating them. The CDR3 loop is CASSFISNEKLFF. The CDR3 coding sequence is TGTGCCAGCAGCTTTATCAGCAATGAAAAACTGTTTTTT.

The chain employs TRBV5-6 and TRBJ2-7; D remains ambiguous. The germline V gene has CDR1 SGHDT and CDR2 YYEEEE. CDR3 length equals 13 residues. V lost 3 bases and J 3 bases, leaving 10 bases between the germline ends. The CDR3 nucleotides are TGTGCCAGCAGCTCGGAGCAGCACTACGAGCAGTACGTC. Translation gives CASSSEQHYEQYV.

With respect to this clonotype: An end of the junction does not agree with germline; a read error may underlie this. The gene calls are TRBV7-9 and TRBJ1-1; possible D gene TRBD1, 5 bases. CDR1 and CDR2 from the germline V gene are SEHNR and FQNEAQ (reference sequence). The CDR3 totals 13 residues. The DNA for the CDR3 is TGTGCCAGCAGCCAGTGGAGGGGCACTGAAGCGTTCTTT. It specifies CASSQWRGTEAFF.

This clonotype showed up just a few times. At one boundary the junction diverges from the germline segment, which might be a read error. V and J are TRBV6-5 and TRBJ1-2; TRBD1 matches 9 bases. Germline lookup yields CDR1 MNHEY and CDR2 SVGAGI. The CDR3 has 16 amino acids. In DNA form, the CDR3 reads TGCGCCAGCAGTCGCGGACAGGGGCCTGCTCCCTATGGCTACACCTTC. As protein: CASSRGQGPAPYGYTF.

A word on this clonotype: The missing conserved phenylalanine or tryptophan at the end of this CDR3 makes a read error likely. The DNA is omitted, as the CDR3 cannot be located on it reliably, and the CDR3 follows TCRdb's listing. The rearrangement joins TRBV9 to TRBJ1-2. Germline assignment: CDR1 SGDLS and CDR2 YYNGEE. Both ends counted, the CDR3 spans 16 residues. Here the CDR3 reads CASSLAGGPHTQYFGP.

In the case of this clonotype: A read error may produce the germline difference seen at one junction end. The V call is TRBV7-3, the J call TRBJ2-5, with TRBD1 identical over 7 bases. Per germline, CDR1 SGHTA and CDR2 FQGTGA. The CDR3 contains 14 residues. The CDR3 nucleotides are TGTGCCAGCAGCTTAGATATGACAGGGAACACTGAAGCCTTC. Translated, it gives CASSLDMTGNTEAF.

This clonotype was found a few times. This chain links TRBV7-8 with TRBJ1-6; perhaps TRBD1 as D (5 bases). The germline CDR1 and CDR2 sequences are SGHVS and FQNEAQ. The length of the CDR3 is 16 residues. V was pared by 3 bases and J by 13 bases, with 22 bases between. In DNA, the CDR3 is TGTGCCAGCAGCTTGGGGGGAGGTGCCGATACGCAGCCCCTCCACTTT. Protein: CASSLGGGADTQPLHF.

The CDR3 here is CASNLGFQETQYF. The CDR3 bases are TGTGCCAGCAACTTGGGATTCCAAGAGACCCAGTACTTC. The chain combines TRBV7-9 with TRBJ2-5, with D unclear. CDR3 length: 13 amino acids. The V end was cut by 7 bases, the J end by 1 base, with 10 bases between. Germline V gene sequence: CDR1 SEHNR, CDR2 FQNEAQ (reference sequence).

This clonotype has a count of ten or more. The J gene is TRBJ2-7, the V gene TRBV25-1; D not certain. Germline CDR1 reads MGHDK; CDR2 reads SYGVNS. V was cut by 2 bases and J by 3 bases, with 14 bases left in between. The CDR3 runs 15 residues. This CDR3 is CASSEGRKSYYEQYF. In DNA form, the CDR3 reads TGTGCCAGCAGTGAAGGTCGCAAGAGCTACTACGAGCAGTACTTC.

In the case of this clonotype: A read error may explain this, as a much larger clone is one base away. The V and J genes are TRBV5-5 and TRBJ2-5; D call uncertain. This CDR3 comprises 12 residues. The V end lost 2 bases, the J end lost 5 bases, and 7 bases lay between the germline ends. Germline CDR1 SGHKS, CDR2 YYEKEE (reference sequence). DNA of the CDR3: TGTGCCAGCAGCTTTACTACCGAGACCCAGTACTTC. Encoded protein: CASSFTTETQYF.